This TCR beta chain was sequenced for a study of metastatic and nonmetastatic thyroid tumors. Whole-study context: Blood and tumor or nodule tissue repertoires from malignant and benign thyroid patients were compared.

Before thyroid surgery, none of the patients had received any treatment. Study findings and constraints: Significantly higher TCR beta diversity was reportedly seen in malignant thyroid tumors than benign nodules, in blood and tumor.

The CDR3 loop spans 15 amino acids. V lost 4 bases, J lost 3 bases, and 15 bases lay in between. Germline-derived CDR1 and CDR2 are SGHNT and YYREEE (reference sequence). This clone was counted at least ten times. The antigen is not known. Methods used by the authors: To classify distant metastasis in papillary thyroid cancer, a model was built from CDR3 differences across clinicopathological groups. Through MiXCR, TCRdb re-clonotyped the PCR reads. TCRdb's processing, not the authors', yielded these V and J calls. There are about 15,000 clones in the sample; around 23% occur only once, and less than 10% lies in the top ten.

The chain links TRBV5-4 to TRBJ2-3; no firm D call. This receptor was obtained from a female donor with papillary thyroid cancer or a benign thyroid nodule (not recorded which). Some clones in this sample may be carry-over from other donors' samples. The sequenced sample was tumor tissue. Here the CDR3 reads CASSTGVENTDTQYF. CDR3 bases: TGTGCCAGCAGCACCGGAGTGGAGAATACAGATACGCAGTATTTT.